This T cell receptor beta chain came from a study of spatial heterogeneity in lung cancer (dated by TCRdb to 2018 to 2020). General notes on the study: More beta-chain than alpha-chain transcripts were consistently detected, likely reflecting higher beta-chain transcript abundance. Nonsynonymous mutation counts, determined by whole-exome sequencing of tumor tissue, were related to features of the TCR repertoire. At surgery, 200 to 250 tumor regions, around 67 matched nontumor lung samples and fewer than 60 PBMC samples were TCR-sequenced for both alpha and beta chains. In the raw uncorrected reads, each unique combination of TCR and UMI appeared more than ten times on average. In tumor regions, TCR transcript counts showed a strong correlation with a T cell transcriptional module score derived from matched bulk RNA-seq. The study quantitatively compared TCR alpha and beta repertoires across multiple tumor regions, matched nontumor lung and blood in non-small cell lung cancer. The investigation overall reported the following: Confirming at a functional level the hypothesis that regional TCRs recognize regional mutations was considered to require additional single-cell paired TCR alpha and beta sequencing. Estimated TCR-seq coverage of tumor T cells was only 7% to 8.5% for alpha chains and 12% to 15% for beta chains. Counts of ubiquitous and regional expanded TCRs were found to correlate with counts of ubiquitous and regional nonsynonymous mutations, respectively. The tumor nonsynonymous mutation count correlated with the number of expanded alpha and beta TCRs within the tumor.

Library preparation was by 5' RACE. These reads were obtained on a NextSeq 500. To allow correction of PCR and sequencing errors, the TCR library protocol tagged every TCR cDNA molecule with a unique molecular identifier. Processing in the source paper ran as follows. TCR identification, UMI-based error correction and CDR3 extraction were all carried out with Decombinator tools. Expanded TCRs were defined as those above a frequency of 2 per 1,000, corresponding to the top 1% of the tumor frequency distribution. Expanded tumor TCRs were classed as regional if statistically deemed absent (corrected P<0.05) from at least one tumor region, otherwise ubiquitous. Each repertoire was subsampled 100 times to 5,000 TCRs, after which Renyi diversity was computed with the R vegan package. To build CDR3 similarity networks, amino acid triplet string-kernel similarity was used, and CDR3s were connected when their pairwise similarity was above 0.82. The raw public reads went through TCRdb reprocessing: fastp at Q25, MiXCR clone calling, in-frame beta chains kept. Entries are consolidated by CDR3 protein sequence, retaining the most common genes and DNA. TCRdb's processing, not the authors' own work, is the source of the V and J calls. This sample is represented by 5,700 or so distinct CDR3 sequences; less than 9.5% of them were singletons. Around 27% of the sample is in the top ten clones.

This clonotype is assessed as medium-sized (0.01 to 0.1%). The antigen it recognizes is unknown. No per-base quality is available; no much larger clone lies one base away. This beta chain lies outside the target of a library built for alpha chains; its clone size means little. The time point tag for this specimen amounts to: sample taken at primary tumor resection. Donors were around 71 patients with early-stage, untreated non-small cell lung cancer from the lung TRACERx cohort. Whole RNA extracted from tumor and nontumor lung tissue, or from cryopreserved PBMC samples, was used for TCR sequencing without cell sorting. Only patients for whom sufficient RNA was available from at least two tumor regions were selected for TCR sequencing. Tumor and adjacent nontumor lung specimens were reviewed by a lung pathologist before selection. The CDR3 runs 14 amino acids, cysteine and phenylalanine included. Kept here is only the CDR3 DNA, which spans 42 bases and is read in frame from base 1. The junction carries 12 bases between V and J, which are trimmed by 1 base and 6 bases respectively. Via the germline V gene, CDR1 is MDHEN and CDR2 SYDVKM.

This receptor was taken from a female donor with early-stage non-small cell lung cancer. The specimen was lung tumor tissue, collected at surgery. The sequence joins TRBV28 to TRBJ1-1; the D region possibly corresponds to TRBD1 (6 bases align). The CDR3 reads as follows: CASSLFGGLSEAFF. The bases are TGTGCCAGCAGTTTATTTGGGGGGCTTTCTGAAGCTTTCTTT.